This TCR beta chain was identified during a study of blood T cells in healthy people across ages. Findings and caveats of the study: Greater diversity and more naive CD4+ cells were seen in long-lived donors than in aged donors.

Remarks on this clonotype: What it binds is not known.

Each sample used at least 6 million PBMCs. PCR was performed a second time for about 7 to 11 cycles using a sample-barcoded 5' primer and a J-beta primer mix. MiXCR, applied by TCRdb to the 5' RACE reads, yields one record per CDR3 protein. The repertoire has 1,800,000 or so distinct CDR3 sequences, about 39% of them found once; the top ten carry under 25%. CDR1 SGHTA and CDR2 FQGNSA come from the germline V gene. The trim removed 5 bases at V and 2 bases at J, leaving 7 bases unmatched. There are 16 residues in the CDR3. The chain combines TRBV7-2 with TRBJ2-5; TRBD1 agrees at 11 bases. Input material: blood. The receptor's source is a human donor in good health. The CDR3 loop is CASSRRTGGNQETQYF. As DNA, the CDR3 is TGTGCCAGCAGCCGACGGACAGGGGGCAATCAAGAGACCCAGTACTTC.